This T cell receptor (beta chain) was captured by sequencing in a study of TIL therapy for anti-PD-1-resistant metastatic lung cancer. Background on the study: Tumors were harvested before any PD-1/PD-L1 blockade. Study-wide results and limits: Treatment-naive, never-smoker and oncogene-addicted patients were overrepresented in this highly selected cohort.

As regards this clone: The antigen is unknown.

The libraries were made with immunoSEQ v3. Sequencing depth was some 2 million read pairs for survey level, roughly 4.5-6.5 million for deep. Assay used: immunoSEQ multiplex PCR; TCRdb lists only in-frame clones, some missing. The table shows about 32,000 clones, with 70% to 80% occurring only once. CDR1 and CDR2 from the germline V gene are MNHNY and SVGAGI (reference sequence). With 3 bases removed from V and 2 bases from J, the gap between germline ends came to 2 bases. The CDR3 is made up of 12 amino acids. The time point denotes: pre-treatment sample, taken before nivolumab and TIL therapy. The input for sequencing was blood, taken at baseline. The V gene is TRBV6-6, the J gene TRBJ2-1; D not resolved. The TCR sequence derives from a woman aged 30-79 years with non-small cell lung cancer. CDR3 sequence (DNA): TGTGCCAGCAGTTATCCCTACAATGAGCAGTTCTTC. Translated: CASSYPYNEQFF.